One and the same sample provided the 15 T cell receptor beta chains below, sequenced in a study of vaccination and CD4 T cells after COVID-19. Sequencing of the DNA from cultured CD4+ T cells was carried out with the Oncomine TCR Beta short-read assay. Each CDR3 protein gets one entry after TCRdb re-called the PCR reads with MiXCR. The data show around 20,000 distinct CDR3 sequences, with roughly two fifths seen just once and 20% to 30% held by the top ten. Treatment noted: approximately 9-day PBMC culture with coronavirus spike peptide pools or control peptides (ViraFEST assay). These TCRs are of unknown antigen specificity. The sequencing here drew on CD4+ T cells from blood, cultured in vitro, taken before SARS-CoV-2 vaccination. The receptors shown here come from a human donor who had recovered from COVID-19.

In its sample, this clonotype was seen a few times. The V and J genes are TRBV6-2 or TRBV6-3 and TRBJ2-2; D gene ambiguous. The CDR3 consists of 17 residues. Germline assignment: CDR1 MNHEY and CDR2 SVGEGT. Trimming stripped 1 base from V and 3 bases from J, with 15 bases between. The CDR3 DNA sequence: TGTGCCAGCAGTTACTTTACGAGTAGGGTGGACACCGGGGAGCTGTTTTTT. The encoded protein is CASSYFTSRVDTGELFF.

The V gene is TRBV6-1, the J gene TRBJ1-5, with 8 bases aligning to TRBD1. This CDR3 is 14 amino acids long. Germline V lookup: CDR1 MNHNS, CDR2 SASEGT. V shed 6 bases and J 5 bases; nucleotides not matched to a gene: 6. The CDR3 sequence: CASRPSTGDQPQHF. Here the CDR3 DNA reads TGTGCCAGCAGACCGTCGACAGGGGATCAGCCCCAGCATTTT.

The rearrangement links TRBV7-9 to TRBJ1-6; no clear D gene. The germline gives CDR1 SEHNR, CDR2 FQNEAQ (reference sequence). The germline V and J ends were trimmed by 6 bases and 6 bases, with 9 bases remaining between them. This CDR3 is 13 amino acids long. The CDR3 region is CASSGSVNSPLHF. CDR3 DNA: TGTGCCAGCAGTGGCTCGGTTAATTCACCCCTCCACTTT.

This clonotype was observed a few times. The chain employs TRBV10-3 and TRBJ1-2, with D perhaps matching TRBD1 (6 bases). Germline assignment: CDR1 ENHRY and CDR2 SYGVKD. V was trimmed by 5 bases and J by 2 bases, leaving 9 bases between them. The CDR3 totals 13 residues. CDR3 residues: CAISPDRNYGYTF. DNA for the CDR3: TGTGCCATCAGTCCAGACAGGAACTATGGCTACACCTTC.

A few counts support this clonotype. At one end the junction does not follow the germline gene, possibly because of a read error. V is TRBV2 and J is TRBJ2-7; maybe TRBD2 (6 bases). The CDR3 sequence is 14 residues long. Germline CDR1 is SNHLY and CDR2 is FYNNEI. CDR3 sequence reads: CASRVGLTSHEQYF. Here the CDR3 DNA reads TGTGCCAGCAGGGTGGGACTCACCTCCCACGAGCAGTACTTC.

The rearrangement links TRBV6-1 to TRBJ1-2, with 10 nucleotides matching TRBD1. Trimming cost V 6 bases and J 0 bases; bases outside gene matches: 7. CDR3 length: 16 amino acids. The germline gives CDR1 MNHNS, CDR2 SASEGT. DNA of the CDR3: TGTGCCAGCAGGGAGGGACAGGGGCAAGCTAACTATGGCTACACCTTC. Protein product: CASREGQGQANYGYTF.

The chain couples TRBV12-3 or TRBV12-4 to TRBJ1-5; TRBD1 agrees at 9 bases. Germline trimming cut 6 bases from V and 4 bases from J; bases unmatched to any gene: 4. This CDR3 is built from 14 residues. This CDR3 reads CASSMGTGNQPQHF. The CDR3, as DNA: TGTGCCAGCAGCATGGGGACAGGGAATCAGCCCCAGCATTTT.

This sequence joins TRBV6-2 or TRBV6-3 and TRBJ2-5; D may be TRBD2 (5 bases). Germline CDR1 and CDR2: MNHEY and SVGEGT. This CDR3 region has 13 residues. Trimming shortened V by 5 bases and J by 4 bases, and 11 bases separated the two germline ends. The CDR3 protein is CASSGLTLETQYF. In nucleotides, the CDR3 is TGTGCCAGCAGTGGACTGACCTTAGAGACCCAGTACTTC.

The chain has TRBV19 and TRBJ1-6; TRBD1 matches 9 bases. The CDR3 covers 14 residues. Unmatched junction bases numbered 5, after V lost 7 bases and J lost 7 bases. From germline, CDR1 is LNHDA and CDR2 SQIVND (reference sequence). This CDR3 reads CASNPGQGNSPLHF. As DNA, the CDR3 is TGTGCCAGTAATCCGGGACAGGGAAATTCACCCCTCCACTTT.

This clonotype has more than one count but fewer than ten. The V gene is TRBV6-1, the J gene TRBJ1-6, with D uncertain. Germline V lookup: CDR1 MNHNS, CDR2 SASEGT. The V end was cut by 6 bases, the J end by 0 bases, with 6 bases between. This CDR3 has 14 amino acids. In DNA form, the CDR3 reads TGTGCCAGCAGCCGAAGCTCCTATAATTCACCCCTCCACTTT. It yields the protein CASSRSSYNSPLHF.

A few counts support this clonotype. The genes are TRBV28 and TRBJ1-5; unclear D gene. The CDR3 contains 13 residues. Trimming left V 6 bases short and J 0 bases short, with 6 bases between. Germline CDR1 is MDHEN and CDR2 is SYDVKM. The CDR3 DNA sequence: TGTGCCAGCAGGATATATAGCAATCAGCCCCAGCATTTT. It translates to CASRIYSNQPQHF.

This clonotype came up once. The chain is built from TRBV11-3 and TRBJ2-3, with TRBD2 identical over 8 bases. Looked up from germline, CDR1 is SGHNT and CDR2 is YENEEA. This CDR3 comprises 16 residues. The V segment lost 4 bases and the J segment 1 base; nucleotides outside the gene matches: 7. The CDR3 spells CASSSRGSGGTDTQYF. The CDR3 region has the DNA TGTGCCAGCAGCTCCCGTGGTAGCGGGGGCACAGATACGCAGTATTTT.

This clonotype was seen a single time. This sequence joins TRBV3-1 and TRBJ2-1; 7 bases are a match to TRBD1. This CDR3 region has 14 residues. CDR1 LGHDT and CDR2 YNNKEL come from the germline V gene (reference sequence). V gave up 2 bases and J gave up 3 bases; unmatched junction bases: 1. The DNA for the CDR3 is TGTGCCAGCAGCCAAAACAGGGGCTACAATGAGCAGTTCTTC. This gives the protein CASSQNRGYNEQFF.

This clonotype was seen a handful of times. V usage is TRBV6-4 and J usage is TRBJ1-2; D unresolved. Germline V gene lookup returns CDR1 MRHNA and CDR2 SNTAGT. The CDR3 has 11 amino acids. V lost 6 bases and J lost 8, with 10 bases in between. The CDR3 sequence is CASRGGLGYTF. CDR3 DNA: TGTGCCAGCAGGGGAGGACTCGGCTACACCTTC.

The chain couples TRBV28 to TRBJ1-1, with D possibly TRBD1 on 5 matching bases. The CDR3 has 14 residues. Between the trimmed V and J ends, which lost 5 bases and 0 bases, there was a span of 10 bases. Germline CDR1 and CDR2: MDHEN and SYDVKM. The CDR3 DNA reads TGTGCCAGCAGTCAGACAGCCATGAACACTGAAGCTTTCTTT. Residues: CASSQTAMNTEAFF. The variable domain in full, with the rest retrieved from reference TRBV28 and TRBJ1-1, is DVKVTQSSRYLVKRTGEKVFLECVQDMDHENMFWYRQDPGLGLRLIYFSYDVKMKEKGDIPEGYSVSREKKERFSLILESASTNQTSMYLCASSQTAMNTEAFFGQGTRLTVV.